The table lists the clone carrying this T cell receptor delta chain with a few counts. The sample belongs to a study of gamma-delta T cells after stem cell transplantation. TCRdb redid clone calling on the RT-PCR reads using CATT. The sample has thousands of delta-chain clones, just over 14% seen once. Sequenced: gamma-delta T cells. This receptor was identified in a human donor. It is not recorded whose cells these are; they may come from a transplant donor.

The CDR3 DNA reads as TGTGCTCTTGGGGAAACCGCTCCTACAGGGCGGGATACGACCGAAGCCGATAAACTCATCTTT. Translation gives CALGETAPTGRDTTEADKLIF. J is TRDJ1 and V is TRDV1; 8 bases line up with TRDD3. The CDR3 totals 21 residues. Looked up from germline, CDR1 is TSWWSYY and CDR2 is QGS. Unmatched junction bases numbered 23, after V lost 2 bases and J lost 3 bases.